This TCR beta chain was sequenced in a study of breast tumors, draining lymph nodes, adjacent tissues. This clonotype was seen many times. Its cognate antigen is unknown. Findings and limits, study-wide: Tumors had less TCR diversity than lymph nodes, more than nontumor tissue.

TCRdb recomputed calls from the multiplex PCR reads with MiXCR, one row per CDR3 protein. The table records around 120,000 distinct CDR3 sequences, less than 20% of them present only once. The lymph nodes were axillary draining lymph nodes from breast cancer patients. This sequence was found in a female donor with breast cancer. Some clones in this sample may be carry-over from other donors' samples. The source material was axillary lymph node tissue.

The CDR3 protein is CATGLDSNQPQHF. CDR3 DNA: TGTGCCACGGGACTGGATAGCAATCAGCCCCAGCATTTT. The J gene is TRBJ1-5, the V gene TRBV10-3; a possible D gene is TRBD1 (5 bases). Germline V gene data show CDR1 as ENHRY and CDR2 as SYGVKD. V gave up 10 bases and J gave up 0 bases, with 10 bases separating them. The CDR3 consists of 13 residues.